There are many counts of the clone carrying this T cell receptor (beta chain). Authors' processing steps: For nucleated cells, counts were estimated from reference gene primer amplification. Produced via immunoSEQ multiplex PCR; TCRdb's table is partial and in-frame only. That table furnishes V, J and clone size, whereas the DNA furnished D and trimming. The sample has approximately 170,000 clones, around 82% seen once. This sample is drawn from a study of blood T cell repertoires in COVID-19. About the study: Nucleic acid was either cDNA or gDNA, and it came from T cells, B-cell-depleted T cells, or PBMCs.

V shed 4 bases and J 4 bases; nucleotides not matched to a gene: 10. Germline CDR1 is SGHRS and CDR2 is YFSETQ. The CDR3 consists of 16 residues. The chain combines TRBV5-1 with TRBJ2-2; 7 bases are shared with TRBD2. The receptor comes from a woman older than 75 with active or convalescent COVID-19. The sample was peripheral blood. Here the CDR3 DNA reads TGCGCCAGCAGCCCGGGGGGAGGATTGGGCACCGGGGAGCTGTTTTTT. Its protein is CASSPGGGLGTGELFF.